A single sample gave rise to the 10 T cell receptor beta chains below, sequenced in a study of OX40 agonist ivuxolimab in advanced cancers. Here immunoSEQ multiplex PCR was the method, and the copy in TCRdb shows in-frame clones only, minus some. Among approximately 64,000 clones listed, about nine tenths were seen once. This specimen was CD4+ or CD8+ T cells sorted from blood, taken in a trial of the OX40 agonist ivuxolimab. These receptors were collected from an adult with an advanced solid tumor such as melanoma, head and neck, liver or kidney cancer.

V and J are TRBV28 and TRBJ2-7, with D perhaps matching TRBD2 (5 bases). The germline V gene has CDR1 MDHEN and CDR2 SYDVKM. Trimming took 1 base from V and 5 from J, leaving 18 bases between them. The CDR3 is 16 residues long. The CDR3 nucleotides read TGTGCCAGCAGTTTATTGGGCGCGTCTGGGAGCCACGAGCAGTACTTC. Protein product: CASSLLGASGSHEQYF.

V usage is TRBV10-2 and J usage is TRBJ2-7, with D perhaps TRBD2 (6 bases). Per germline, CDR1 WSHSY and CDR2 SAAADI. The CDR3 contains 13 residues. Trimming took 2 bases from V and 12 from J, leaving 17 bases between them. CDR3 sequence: CASSEPSGRDRYF. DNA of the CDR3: TGCGCCAGCAGTGAGCCCTCCGGGCGGGATCGGTACTTC.

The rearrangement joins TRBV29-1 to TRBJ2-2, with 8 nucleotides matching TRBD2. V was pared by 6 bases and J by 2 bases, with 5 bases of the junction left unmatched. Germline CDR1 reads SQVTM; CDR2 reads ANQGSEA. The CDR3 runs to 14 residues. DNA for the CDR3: TGCAGCGTCCGGGCGGGGGGAAACACCGGGGAGCTGTTTTTT. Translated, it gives CSVRAGGNTGELFF.

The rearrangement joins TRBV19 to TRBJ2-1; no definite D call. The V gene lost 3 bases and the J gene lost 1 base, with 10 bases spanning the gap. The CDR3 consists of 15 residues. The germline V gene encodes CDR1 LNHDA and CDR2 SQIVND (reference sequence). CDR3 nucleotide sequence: TGTGCCAGTAGTATTTCGTGGAATTCCTACAATGAGCAGTTCTTC. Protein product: CASSISWNSYNEQFF.

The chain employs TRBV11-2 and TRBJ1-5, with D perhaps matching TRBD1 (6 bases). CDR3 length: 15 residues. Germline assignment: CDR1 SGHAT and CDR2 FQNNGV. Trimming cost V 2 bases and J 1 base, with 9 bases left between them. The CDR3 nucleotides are TGTGCCAGCAGCTTATCAGGGGTCAGCAATCAGCCCCAGCATTTT. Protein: CASSLSGVSNQPQHF.

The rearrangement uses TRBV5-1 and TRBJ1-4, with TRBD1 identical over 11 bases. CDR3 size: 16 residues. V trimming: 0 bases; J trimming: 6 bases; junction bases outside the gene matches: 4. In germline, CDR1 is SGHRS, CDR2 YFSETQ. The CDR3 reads CASSLATGQGDEKLFF. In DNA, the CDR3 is TGCGCCAGCAGCTTGGCGACGGGACAGGGGGATGAAAAACTGTTTTTT.

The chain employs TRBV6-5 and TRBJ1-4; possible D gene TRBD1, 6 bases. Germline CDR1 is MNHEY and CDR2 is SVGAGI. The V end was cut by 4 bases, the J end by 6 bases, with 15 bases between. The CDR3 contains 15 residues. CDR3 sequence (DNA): TGTGCCAGCAGTTCTCGGGGGCATCGGGATGAAAAACTGTTTTTT. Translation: CASSSRGHRDEKLFF.

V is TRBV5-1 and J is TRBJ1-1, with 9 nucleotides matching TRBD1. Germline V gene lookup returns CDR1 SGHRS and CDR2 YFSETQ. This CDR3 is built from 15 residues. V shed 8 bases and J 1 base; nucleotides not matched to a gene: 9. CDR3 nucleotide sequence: TGCGCCAGTAGTACAGGGGGCGCCGGGAACACTGAAGCTTTCTTT. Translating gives CASSTGGAGNTEAFF.

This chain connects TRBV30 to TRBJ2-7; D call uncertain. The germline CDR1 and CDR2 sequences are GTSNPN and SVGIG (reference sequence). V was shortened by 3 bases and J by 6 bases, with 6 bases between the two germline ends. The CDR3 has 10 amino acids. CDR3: CAWSRVEQYF. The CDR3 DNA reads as TGTGCCTGGAGCCGAGTCGAGCAGTACTTC.

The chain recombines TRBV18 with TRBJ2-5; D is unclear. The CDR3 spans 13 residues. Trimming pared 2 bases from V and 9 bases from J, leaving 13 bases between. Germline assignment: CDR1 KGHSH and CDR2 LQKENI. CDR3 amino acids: CASSPSDIGPQYF. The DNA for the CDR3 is TGTGCCAGCTCACCATCCGACATTGGGCCCCAGTACTTC.